This note documents a single T cell receptor (beta chain) sequence. The antigen remains unidentified. This sample is part of a study of T-cell reconstitution after alpha-beta-depleted transplantation in children. General observations from the study: Newly made T cells mostly supplied T-cell counts and diversity one year after transplant. Where alpha-beta T cells came from about two months after transplant was reportedly several hundred expanded graft clones. Day-60 TCRbeta diversity that was high in some patients was derived from surviving recipient T cells and thymic progenitors.

The germline gives CDR1 DFQATT, CDR2 SNEGSKA (reference sequence). The CDR3 extends over 14 amino acids. V lost 0 bases, J lost 8 bases, and 16 bases lay in between. Unique molecular identifiers were incorporated into the prepared TCRbeta library. TCRdb re-called the PCR reads through MiXCR, storing one row per CDR3 protein. The sample has 350,000 to 500,000 distinct CDR3 sequences; roughly 44% are singletons. The sequence derives from a girl between 2 and 10 years old with aplastic anemia, due to receive a stem cell transplant. The chain joins TRBV20-1 to TRBJ1-2, with no clear D. This sample comprised PBMCs, obtained before TCRalphabeta/CD19-depleted stem cell transplant. This chain's CDR3 is CSARDHGDMGGYTF. DNA for the CDR3: TGCAGTGCTAGAGATCACGGAGATATGGGGGGCTACACCTTC.